The 16 T cell receptor beta chains listed next were all sequenced from one sample in a study of cytomegalovirus exposure and HLA in healthy donors. The PCR made use of 60 Vbeta and 13 Jbeta primers. This table comes from immunoSEQ multiplex PCR, and its TCRdb copy is limited to in-frame clones, with some not included. The repertoire holds 80,000 to 130,000 clones, with roughly 75% as singletons. Material for sequencing was PBMCs. The receptors stem from a male donor in good health and CMV-seropositive.

J is TRBJ1-4 and V is TRBV7-9, with a possible D match to TRBD1 (5 bases). CDR1 SEHNR and CDR2 FQNEAQ come from the germline V gene (reference sequence). V was clipped by 5 bases and J by 7 bases, with 14 bases between them. This CDR3 contains 14 residues. The CDR3 loop is CASSGLGLGEKLFF. CDR3 coding DNA: TGTGCCAGCAGCGGTCTGGGACTTGGTGAAAAACTGTTTTTT.

This clone came up once. The chain combines TRBV2 with TRBJ1-3; D gene unclear. Trimming took off 4 bases at V and 2 bases at J, with 9 bases between the two ends. Looked up from germline, CDR1 is SNHLY and CDR2 is FYNNEI. The CDR3 sequence is 14 residues long. CDR3 region: CASSARGAGNTIYF. CDR3 coding DNA: TGTGCCAGCAGTGCGCGGGGAGCTGGAAACACCATATATTTT.

This rearrangement joins TRBV5-6 to TRBJ1-2; 11 nucleotides match TRBD1. The length of the CDR3 is 16 residues. The germline V gene encodes CDR1 SGHDT and CDR2 YYEEEE. The ends lost 3 bases at V and 4 bases at J; junction bases unmatched: 8. CDR3 residues: CASSSWGTGGLYGYTF. CDR3 coding DNA: TGTGCCAGCAGCTCATGGGGGACAGGGGGGCTCTATGGCTACACCTTC.

The chain recombines TRBV19 with TRBJ1-4; no clear D. CDR3 size: 17 residues. V was cut by 4 bases and J by 8 bases, with 23 bases left in between. Germline lookup yields CDR1 LNHDA and CDR2 SQIVND (reference sequence). CDR3 region: CASSSPREGTSEEKLFF. CDR3 DNA: TGTGCCAGTAGTAGCCCCCGGGAGGGAACGTCGGAAGAAAAACTGTTTTTT.

This clone was detected only a few times. The chain has TRBV5-1 and TRBJ2-7; 9 positions match TRBD1. Germline-derived CDR1 and CDR2 are SGHRS and YFSETQ. With V trimmed by 4 bases and J by 0 bases, 11 bases remained unmatched. The CDR3 is made up of 17 amino acids. This CDR3 is CASSHGRGTGFSYEQYF. CDR3 DNA sequence: TGCGCCAGCAGCCATGGCCGGGGGACAGGGTTCTCCTACGAGCAGTACTTC.

This clone was seen once. The chain is built from TRBV7-9 and TRBJ1-5; 7 bases are a match to TRBD1. V was clipped by 5 bases and J by 5 bases; unmatched bases: 12. CDR3 size: 16 residues. The germline V gene encodes CDR1 SEHNR and CDR2 FQNEAQ (reference sequence). CDR3 residues: CASSRSTPTGDQPQHF. In nucleotides, the CDR3 is TGTGCCAGCAGCCGTAGTACCCCTACAGGGGATCAGCCCCAGCATTTT.

There are a few counts of this clone. The CDR3 nucleotides read TGTGCCAGCAGCCACGGGGGGGGATGGGCCACTGAAGCTTTCTTT. This encodes CASSHGGGWATEAFF. V usage is TRBV28 and J usage is TRBJ1-1, with TRBD1 as a possible D gene (5 bases). CDR1 and CDR2 (germline): MDHEN, SYDVKM. The CDR3 is 15 residues long. The ends were cut back, 6 bases at V and 4 bases at J, with 18 bases in the middle.

In nucleotides, the CDR3 is TGTGCCAGCAGCAAACGACTAGCGGAACCCTACGAGCAGTACTTC. Translating gives CASSKRLAEPYEQYF. This chain uses TRBV21-1 with TRBJ2-7; the table's D gene call, TRBD2, was not cross checked with the DNA. TRBV21-1 is an annotated pseudogene. The CDR3 loop spans 15 amino acids.

The chain links TRBV28 to TRBJ1-4, with 7 bases that match TRBD1. This CDR3 has 16 residues. Losses at the gene ends were 3 bases for V and 3 bases for J; bases not matched to a gene: 7. CDR1 and CDR2 from the germline V gene are MDHEN and SYDVKM. CDR3 region: CASSFSKGAPNEKLFF. CDR3 DNA sequence: TGTGCCAGCAGTTTCTCCAAGGGGGCGCCTAATGAAAAACTGTTTTTT.

This clone was recorded once. This chain links TRBV18 with TRBJ2-2; unclear D gene. This CDR3 is 16 amino acids long. Trimming removed 1 base from V and 5 bases from J, with 14 bases in between. Germline values: CDR1 KGHSH, CDR2 LQKENI. CDR3 in amino acids: CASSPRVGALTGELFF. CDR3 nucleotides: TGTGCCAGCTCACCACGGGTCGGAGCTCTTACCGGGGAGCTGTTTTTT.

The rearrangement joins TRBV10-3 to TRBJ1-1, with D unclear. Germline lookup yields CDR1 ENHRY and CDR2 SYGVKD. This CDR3 is built from 15 residues. The V end lost 8 bases, the J end lost 0 bases, and 16 bases lay between the germline ends. In nucleotides, the CDR3 is TGTGCCATCCGCAAAGATCGAACAATGAACACTGAAGCTTTCTTT. Encoded protein: CAIRKDRTMNTEAFF.

V and J are TRBV7-9 and TRBJ1-1; no reliable D call. The germline V and J ends were trimmed by 1 base and 4 bases, with 13 bases remaining between them. Germline V lookup: CDR1 SEHNR, CDR2 FQNEAQ (reference sequence). The CDR3 is 15 residues long. The CDR3 DNA reads TGTGCCAGCAGCTTAGACTCCCCCCGGGGCACTGAAGCTTTCTTT. It encodes CASSLDSPRGTEAFF.

This clone was detected once. The V and J genes are TRBV9 and TRBJ2-3; 8 bases match TRBD2. V dropped 0 bases and J dropped 0; count of bases not matched to a gene: 3. Germline V gene sequence: CDR1 SGDLS, CDR2 YYNGEE. The CDR3 is made up of 16 amino acids. CDR3 DNA: TGTGCCAGCAGCGTAGATCCGGGGGGGAGCACAGATACGCAGTATTTT. It is translated as CASSVDPGGSTDTQYF.

V gene TRBV6-5 combines with J gene TRBJ2-1; 9 bases map to TRBD1. V lost 1 base and J lost 4; bases outside the gene matches: 5. CDR1 and CDR2 from the germline V gene are MNHEY and SVGAGI. The CDR3 spans 16 residues. The CDR3 reads CASSYWEQGAYNEQFF. In DNA, the CDR3 is TGTGCCAGCAGTTACTGGGAACAGGGGGCTTACAATGAGCAGTTCTTC.

V and J are TRBV7-4 and TRBJ1-1; 9 bases fit TRBD1. The trim removed 4 bases at V and 0 bases at J, leaving 6 bases unmatched. Germline V gene sequence: CDR1 SGHVT, CDR2 SQSDAQ. This CDR3 is 16 amino acids long. This chain's CDR3 is CASSSGQGSMNTEAFF. The CDR3 DNA reads TGTGCCAGCAGCTCGGGACAGGGTTCAATGAACACTGAAGCTTTCTTT.

The chain carries TRBV5-1 and TRBJ2-3; 7 positions agree with TRBD1. This CDR3 has 14 residues. Germline CDR1 and CDR2: SGHRS and YFSETQ. The V segment lost 4 bases and the J segment 5 bases; nucleotides outside the gene matches: 7. As DNA, the CDR3 is TGCGCCAGCAGCCGTCGACAGGGAAGAGATACGCAGTATTTT. Translation: CASSRRQGRDTQYF.